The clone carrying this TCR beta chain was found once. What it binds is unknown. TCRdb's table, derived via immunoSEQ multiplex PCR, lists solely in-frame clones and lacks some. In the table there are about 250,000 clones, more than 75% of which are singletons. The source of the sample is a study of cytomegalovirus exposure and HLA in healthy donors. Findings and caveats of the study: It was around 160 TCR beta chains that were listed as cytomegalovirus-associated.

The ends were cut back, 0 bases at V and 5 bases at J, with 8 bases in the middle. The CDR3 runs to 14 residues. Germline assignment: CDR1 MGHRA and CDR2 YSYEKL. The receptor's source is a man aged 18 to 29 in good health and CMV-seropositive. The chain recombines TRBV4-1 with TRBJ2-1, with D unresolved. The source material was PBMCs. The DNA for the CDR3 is TGCGCCAGCAGCCAAGATGCTGGGAACAATGAGCAGTTCTTC. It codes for CASSQDAGNNEQFF.